These 4 T cell receptor beta chains originate from one sample sequenced in a study of T cell changes during pregnancy in multiple sclerosis (dated by TCRdb to about 2019). The method behind the library was the immunoSEQ multiplex PCR assay. Not all clones reach the TCRdb copy of this immuneACCESS table, which keeps in-frame sequences only. Checked studies attribute under half of the gap to unresolved V genes and leave the rest unexplained. For this sample the table gives tens of thousands of clones, of which 90% to 95% were detected only once. Roughly 1% of the sample comes from the top ten. Material: peripheral blood, obtained in the first trimester of pregnancy. The receptors stem from a female donor with multiple sclerosis, enrolled in a pregnancy study.

This clone has a single count. V is TRBV6-1 and J is TRBJ2-5, with 14 bases lining up with TRBD2. Per germline, CDR1 MNHNS and CDR2 SASEGT. Losses at the gene ends were 4 bases for V and 4 bases for J; bases not matched to a gene: 17. This CDR3 spans 20 amino acids. The CDR3: CASSAPARLAGGVGGETQYF. The CDR3 nucleotides are TGTGCCAGCAGTGCCCCCGCCCGACTAGCGGGGGGGGTAGGAGGAGAGACCCAGTACTTC.

V and J are TRBV7-3 and TRBJ2-3, with 8 bases identical to TRBD2. The CDR3 extends over 14 amino acids. Trimming cost V 5 bases and J 5 bases; bases outside gene matches: 6. CDR1 is SGHTA and CDR2 is FQGTGA in the germline V gene. CDR3 DNA sequence: TGTGCCAGCAGCCAGGGACGGGGGGGAGATACGCAGTATTTT. It specifies CASSQGRGGDTQYF.

This rearrangement joins TRBV28 to TRBJ2-5; 8 bases agree with TRBD2. The CDR3 has 12 residues. V lost 5 bases and J lost 9; bases outside the gene matches: 5. Germline V gives CDR1 MDHEN, CDR2 SYDVKM. The CDR3 here is CASSLRRGAQYF. The CDR3 DNA reads as TGTGCCAGCAGTCTCCGGCGGGGGGCCCAGTACTTC.

The rearrangement links TRBV19 to TRBJ2-7; 7 bases fit TRBD1. CDR1 LNHDA and CDR2 SQIVND come from the germline V gene (reference sequence). After removal of 4 bases from V and 2 bases from J, the junction contained 5 bases not matched to a gene. This CDR3 has 14 residues. CDR3 bases: TGTGCCAGTAGTACAACAGGGGCCGCCTACGAGCAGTACTTC. Amino acids: CASSTTGAAYEQYF.